The following is a T cell receptor beta chain sequence with its context. What it binds is not known. Some clones are missing from TCRdb's copy, which holds only in-frame ones; the method was immunoSEQ multiplex PCR. The data contain about 25,000 clones, 87% of them seen just once; the ten biggest clones take up 34%. This sample is drawn from a study of T cell responses to AZD1222 COVID-19 vaccine. Study findings and constraints: Of spike-specific TCRs, nearly half reportedly target regions left unmutated in variants. Only after the peak T cell response were repertoires sampled. The study found vaccine-associated CD4 TCRs spanning spike, dominant at 160-218 and 743-854. Clonal diversity may have been underestimated in mostly white British donors.

This CDR3 has 15 residues. V dropped 1 base and J dropped 4; count of bases not matched to a gene: 4. The germline V gene encodes CDR1 GTSNPN and CDR2 SVGIG (reference sequence). The clonotype comes from an adult who received the AZD1222 COVID-19 vaccine. The specimen comprised peripheral blood, sampled 28 days after the second AZD1222 dose. The V gene is TRBV30, the J gene TRBJ2-1; TRBD2 matches at 10 bases. This chain's CDR3 is CAWSAGTSDYNEQFF. CDR3 nucleotides: TGTGCCTGGAGTGCTGGGACTAGCGATTACAATGAGCAGTTCTTC.